The rows below give T cell receptor beta chains drawn from one sample of a study of spatial heterogeneity in lung cancer. MiXCR, applied by TCRdb to the 5' RACE reads, yields one record per CDR3 protein. Of more than 7,500 distinct CDR3 sequences in the sample, 7.5% to 9.5% are singletons; the top ten hold 9.5% to 15%. The sequencing used lung tumor tissue, collected at surgery. Source of these receptors: a female donor with early-stage non-small cell lung cancer. CDR3s include the opening cysteine and the closing phenylalanine or tryptophan. Each record gives: CDR3 DNA, CDR3 protein, D gene, J gene, clone size, V gene. The D gene is left open where the match is weak. Some rows have no size entry. The others give once, few or many, or a class for an expanded clone.

CDR3nt: TGTGCCAGCAGTCCTCGGGGTGCTGCAGGGGGTACGCAGTATTTT
CDR3aa: CASSPRGAAGGTQYF
d_gene: TRBD1
j_gene: TRBJ2-3
abundance: few
v_gene: TRBV12-3/TRBV12-4

CDR3nt: TGTGCCAGCAGCCCCACGCTAGCGGGGGGGTTTGAGACCCAGTACTTC
CDR3aa: CASSPTLAGGFETQYF
d_gene: TRBD2
j_gene: TRBJ2-5
abundance: many
v_gene: TRBV3-1

CDR3nt: TGTGCCAGCAGTGGTGCCGGGACAGGGAACACTGAAGCTTTCTTT
CDR3aa: CASSGAGTGNTEAFF
d_gene: TRBD1
j_gene: TRBJ1-1
abundance: medium-sized
v_gene: TRBV12-3/TRBV12-4

CDR3nt: TGCGCCAGCAGCCAAGATCTTCGACCTCTTTCCCGAAATGAGCAGTTCTTC
CDR3aa: CASSQDLRPLSRNEQFF
d_gene: NA
j_gene: TRBJ2-1
abundance: many
v_gene: TRBV4-1

CDR3nt: TGTGCCAGCAGCACCGGGACTAGCGGAAGCGGAGATACGCAGTATTTT
CDR3aa: CASSTGTSGSGDTQYF
d_gene: TRBD2
j_gene: TRBJ2-3
abundance: NA
v_gene: TRBV5-4

CDR3nt: TGTGCCAGCTCACCAGGGACAGGGATGGACGGCTACACCTTC
CDR3aa: CASSPGTGMDGYTF
d_gene: TRBD1
j_gene: TRBJ1-2
abundance: many
v_gene: TRBV18

CDR3nt: TGTGCCAGCAGCTTAGGGCAGGGTACTGAGCAGTTCTTC
CDR3aa: CASSLGQGTEQFF
d_gene: NA
j_gene: TRBJ2-1
abundance: few
v_gene: TRBV7-3

CDR3nt: TGTGCCTGGAGTGTCGGCTCGAACACTGAAGCTTTCTTT
CDR3aa: CAWSVGSNTEAFF
d_gene: NA
j_gene: TRBJ1-1
abundance: many
v_gene: TRBV30

CDR3nt: TGTGCCAGCTCACCTGGGTGGGGCTCCTACAATGAGCAGTTCTTC
CDR3aa: CASSPGWGSYNEQFF
d_gene: NA
j_gene: TRBJ2-1
abundance: NA
v_gene: TRBV18

CDR3nt: TGTGCCAGCAGCACGGGCCGGCCCACAGAGACCCAGTACTTC
CDR3aa: CASSTGRPTETQYF
d_gene: NA
j_gene: TRBJ2-5
abundance: NA
v_gene: TRBV6-1

CDR3nt: TGTGCCATCACCACAGGCAACTTTGAGCAGTTCTTC
CDR3aa: CAITTGNFEQFF
d_gene: NA
j_gene: TRBJ2-1
abundance: medium-sized
v_gene: TRBV10-3

CDR3nt: TGTGCCAGCAGCTCCGGTTCGGGGGGGGCAGCCTCACCCCTCCACTTT
CDR3aa: CASSSGSGGAASPLHF
d_gene: NA
j_gene: TRBJ1-6
abundance: many
v_gene: TRBV7-6

CDR3nt: TGTGCCAGCAGCTTACCCGGGACAGTCGGAGAGACCCAGTACTTC
CDR3aa: CASSLPGTVGETQYF
d_gene: TRBD1
j_gene: TRBJ2-5
abundance: few
v_gene: TRBV7-9

CDR3nt: TGTGCCAGCAGTCAGACAGGGGGTACGGGCGAGCAGTACTTC
CDR3aa: CASSQTGGTGEQYF
d_gene: TRBD1
j_gene: TRBJ2-7
abundance: NA
v_gene: TRBV28

CDR3nt: TGTGCCACCAGCAGAGCGGGGGAGGTGACCCAGTACTTC
CDR3aa: CATSRAGEVTQYF
d_gene: NA
j_gene: TRBJ2-5
abundance: medium-sized
v_gene: TRBV15

CDR3nt: TGCGCCAGCAGCACGGTGAATTCACCCCTCCACTTT
CDR3aa: CASSTVNSPLHF
d_gene: NA
j_gene: TRBJ1-6
abundance: many
v_gene: TRBV5-1

CDR3nt: TGTGCCAGCACCCTGGGGCAGGGCACCGGGGAGCTGTTTTTT
CDR3aa: CASTLGQGTGELFF
d_gene: NA
j_gene: TRBJ2-2
abundance: many
v_gene: TRBV11-1

CDR3nt: TGTGCCAGCAGTTCTTTGGGCGGGGAGCTGTATTTT
CDR3aa: CASSSLGGELYF
d_gene: NA
j_gene: TRBJ2-2
abundance: NA
v_gene: TRBV12-3/TRBV12-4

CDR3nt: TGTGCCAGCAGCCTAGGGGATAGAACACACAATGAGCAGTTCTTC
CDR3aa: CASSLGDRTHNEQFF
d_gene: NA
j_gene: TRBJ2-1
abundance: large
v_gene: TRBV11-1

CDR3nt: TGTGCCAGCAGCTTAGGGCGGCGGGAGACCCAGTACTTC
CDR3aa: CASSLGRRETQYF
d_gene: NA
j_gene: TRBJ2-5
abundance: NA
v_gene: TRBV7-2

CDR3nt: TGTGCCAGCAGTTCACCGGGACAGATGTACAATGAGCAGTTCTTC
CDR3aa: CASSSPGQMYNEQFF
d_gene: TRBD1
j_gene: TRBJ2-1
abundance: medium-sized
v_gene: TRBV28

CDR3nt: TGCAGTGCTTTGTCGTCCTATAATTCACCCCTCCACTTT
CDR3aa: CSALSSYNSPLHF
d_gene: NA
j_gene: TRBJ1-6
abundance: many
v_gene: TRBV20-1

CDR3nt: TGTGCCAGCAGCCAAGAAGTAGCGGGAGCGGGGGATACGCAGTATTTT
CDR3aa: CASSQEVAGAGDTQYF
d_gene: TRBD2
j_gene: TRBJ2-3
abundance: many
v_gene: TRBV3-1

CDR3nt: TGTGCCAGCACCCGAGGGGGGGGAGGGGAGACCCAGTACTTC
CDR3aa: CASTRGGGGETQYF
d_gene: NA
j_gene: TRBJ2-5
abundance: few
v_gene: TRBV11-3

CDR3nt: TGTGCCAGCAGCCAAGCTTCAGCGGGGGACTACAATGAGCAGTTCTTC
CDR3aa: CASSQASAGDYNEQFF
d_gene: TRBD2
j_gene: TRBJ2-1
abundance: medium-sized
v_gene: TRBV4-2

CDR3nt: TGTGCCAGCAGCCAAGATAGAGGACAATCCTACAATGAGCAGTTCTTC
CDR3aa: CASSQDRGQSYNEQFF
d_gene: NA
j_gene: TRBJ2-1
abundance: many
v_gene: TRBV14

CDR3nt: TGCGCCAGCAGGGGGACTAGCGGTTCTAGCACAGATACGCAGTATTTT
CDR3aa: CASRGTSGSSTDTQYF
d_gene: TRBD2
j_gene: TRBJ2-3
abundance: few
v_gene: TRBV5-1

CDR3nt: TGTGCCATCAAGGGAGGGGACAGGTTGAACACTGAAGCTTTCTTT
CDR3aa: CAIKGGDRLNTEAFF
d_gene: TRBD1
j_gene: TRBJ1-1
abundance: many
v_gene: TRBV10-3

CDR3nt: TGCAGCGTTGTTTTAGATACGCAGTATTTT
CDR3aa: CSVVLDTQYF
d_gene: NA
j_gene: TRBJ2-3
abundance: many
v_gene: TRBV29-1

CDR3nt: TGCGCCAGCAGCCACGAAGGGCTCGGCGGTGAAGCTTTCTTT
CDR3aa: CASSHEGLGGEAFF
d_gene: NA
j_gene: TRBJ1-1
abundance: few
v_gene: TRBV4-3

CDR3nt: TGTGCCAGCAGGGAACTAGCTCGGAGCACCGGGGAGCTGTTTTTT
CDR3aa: CASRELARSTGELFF
d_gene: NA
j_gene: TRBJ2-2
abundance: NA
v_gene: TRBV9

CDR3nt: TGTGCCAGCAGCGTAAGACAGGGAGGTCTAGCCAAAAACATTCAGTACTTC
CDR3aa: CASSVRQGGLAKNIQYF
d_gene: NA
j_gene: TRBJ2-4
abundance: large
v_gene: TRBV27

CDR3nt: TGTGCCAGCAGTTACTCCTCAGGGTCGGGAGGAGATACGCAGTATTTT
CDR3aa: CASSYSSGSGGDTQYF
d_gene: TRBD2
j_gene: TRBJ2-3
abundance: NA
v_gene: TRBV6-5

CDR3nt: TGTGCCTGGAGTCCAGGACAGGGGCCCTACGAGCAGTACTTC
CDR3aa: CAWSPGQGPYEQYF
d_gene: TRBD1
j_gene: TRBJ2-7
abundance: medium-sized
v_gene: TRBV30

CDR3nt: TGTGCCAGCAGTTACAGGCCTAAGACAGATACGCAGTATTTT
CDR3aa: CASSYRPKTDTQYF
d_gene: NA
j_gene: TRBJ2-3
abundance: medium-sized
v_gene: TRBV6-1

CDR3nt: TGTGCCAGTAGTATAAGTCGTGGGACGGGTAATGAAAAACTGTTTTTT
CDR3aa: CASSISRGTGNEKLFF
d_gene: NA
j_gene: TRBJ1-4
abundance: many
v_gene: TRBV19

CDR3nt: TGCGCCAGCAGCCAAGATCGTACAACCCCCGGGGAGCTGTTTTTT
CDR3aa: CASSQDRTTPGELFF
d_gene: NA
j_gene: TRBJ2-2
abundance: NA
v_gene: TRBV4-1

CDR3nt: TGCGCCAGCAGCCAAGGGAGTAAGAACACTGAAGCTTTCTTT
CDR3aa: CASSQGSKNTEAFF
d_gene: NA
j_gene: TRBJ1-1
abundance: medium-sized
v_gene: TRBV4-3

CDR3nt: TGCAGCGCCCCCGGACAGGGTTTGAACACTGAAGCTTTCTTT
CDR3aa: CSAPGQGLNTEAFF
d_gene: TRBD1
j_gene: TRBJ1-1
abundance: many
v_gene: TRBV29-1

CDR3nt: TGTGCCAGCAGTTTAGAGCGAGAGCCTAATCAGCCCCAGCATTTT
CDR3aa: CASSLEREPNQPQHF
d_gene: NA
j_gene: TRBJ1-5
abundance: many
v_gene: TRBV12-3/TRBV12-4

CDR3nt: TGCGCCAGCAGCCAGCGGGAGGTGACCGGGGAGCTGTTTTTT
CDR3aa: CASSQREVTGELFF
d_gene: TRBD2
j_gene: TRBJ2-2
abundance: NA
v_gene: TRBV5-1

CDR3nt: TGTGCCAGCAGCTCCCGGTCGGGGGCTTACGAGCAGTACTTC
CDR3aa: CASSSRSGAYEQYF
d_gene: NA
j_gene: TRBJ2-7
abundance: many
v_gene: TRBV7-2

CDR3nt: TGCAGTGCTAGTCAGAGCTCCTACAATGAGCAGTTCTTC
CDR3aa: CSASQSSYNEQFF
d_gene: NA
j_gene: TRBJ2-1
abundance: few
v_gene: TRBV20-1

CDR3nt: TGTGCCATCAGTCCAGAGGGGGTGCGGGAGACCCAGTACTTC
CDR3aa: CAISPEGVRETQYF
d_gene: NA
j_gene: TRBJ2-5
abundance: many
v_gene: TRBV10-3

CDR3nt: TGCGCCAGCAGGAGGGGGCGCGGGGAGACCCAGTACTTC
CDR3aa: CASRRGRGETQYF
d_gene: TRBD1
j_gene: TRBJ2-5
abundance: many
v_gene: TRBV10-2

CDR3nt: TGCAGCGTTGCAAGCGGACAGGGAACTTACGAGCAGTACTTC
CDR3aa: CSVASGQGTYEQYF
d_gene: TRBD1
j_gene: TRBJ2-7
abundance: many
v_gene: TRBV29-1

CDR3nt: TGTGCCAGCAACGGGGCGGACTTGGTAAATGAGCAGTTCTTC
CDR3aa: CASNGADLVNEQFF
d_gene: NA
j_gene: TRBJ2-1
abundance: few
v_gene: TRBV2

CDR3nt: TGCGCCAGCAGCCCCTTGACAGGGTGGAATGAGCAGTTCTTC
CDR3aa: CASSPLTGWNEQFF
d_gene: TRBD1
j_gene: TRBJ2-1
abundance: many
v_gene: TRBV5-1

CDR3nt: TGTGCCAGCTGGGACTGGAACACTGAAGCTTTCTTT
CDR3aa: CASWDWNTEAFF
d_gene: NA
j_gene: TRBJ1-1
abundance: many
v_gene: TRBV2

CDR3nt: TGTGCCAGCAGTTTAGCGAGCCCCTACGAGCAGTACTTC
CDR3aa: CASSLASPYEQYF
d_gene: NA
j_gene: TRBJ2-7
abundance: few
v_gene: TRBV27

CDR3nt: TGTGCCAGCAGCAAGGACATTAAAGGCGTGGAGACCCAGTACTTC
CDR3aa: CASSKDIKGVETQYF
d_gene: NA
j_gene: TRBJ2-5
abundance: NA
v_gene: TRBV7-9

CDR3nt: TGTGCCAGCAGTTTAGGGCAGGGAAAACCGACTGAAGCTTTCTTT
CDR3aa: CASSLGQGKPTEAFF
d_gene: NA
j_gene: TRBJ1-1
abundance: few
v_gene: TRBV28

CDR3nt: TGCGCCAGCAGCCCGGGGGACTTTCAAGAGACCCAGTACTTC
CDR3aa: CASSPGDFQETQYF
d_gene: NA
j_gene: TRBJ2-5
abundance: many
v_gene: TRBV5-1

CDR3nt: TGTGCCAGCAGTTTGTTTCCGTCAGGGGCAGAGACCCAGTACTTC
CDR3aa: CASSLFPSGAETQYF
d_gene: NA
j_gene: TRBJ2-5
abundance: few
v_gene: TRBV28

CDR3nt: TGCAGTGCTAGAGAAACACATTTCAATCAGCCCCAGCATTTT
CDR3aa: CSARETHFNQPQHF
d_gene: NA
j_gene: TRBJ1-5
abundance: many
v_gene: TRBV20-1

CDR3nt: TGCAGCGTTCTCCATAAGGGCAAAAACATTCAGTACTTC
CDR3aa: CSVLHKGKNIQYF
d_gene: NA
j_gene: TRBJ2-4
abundance: few
v_gene: TRBV29-1

CDR3nt: TGTGCCAGCAGCCCCCGACAGGCCTGGGACCAAGAGACCCAGTACTTC
CDR3aa: CASSPRQAWDQETQYF
d_gene: NA
j_gene: TRBJ2-5
abundance: NA
v_gene: TRBV7-8

CDR3nt: TGTGCCAGCAGCAAAGTAGGTGCAACTAATGAAAAACTGTTTTTT
CDR3aa: CASSKVGATNEKLFF
d_gene: NA
j_gene: TRBJ1-4
abundance: medium-sized
v_gene: TRBV21-1

CDR3nt: TGCAGTGCTAGGGATACTAGCCGACCCGAGGATACGCAGTATTTT
CDR3aa: CSARDTSRPEDTQYF
d_gene: NA
j_gene: TRBJ2-3
abundance: many
v_gene: TRBV20-1